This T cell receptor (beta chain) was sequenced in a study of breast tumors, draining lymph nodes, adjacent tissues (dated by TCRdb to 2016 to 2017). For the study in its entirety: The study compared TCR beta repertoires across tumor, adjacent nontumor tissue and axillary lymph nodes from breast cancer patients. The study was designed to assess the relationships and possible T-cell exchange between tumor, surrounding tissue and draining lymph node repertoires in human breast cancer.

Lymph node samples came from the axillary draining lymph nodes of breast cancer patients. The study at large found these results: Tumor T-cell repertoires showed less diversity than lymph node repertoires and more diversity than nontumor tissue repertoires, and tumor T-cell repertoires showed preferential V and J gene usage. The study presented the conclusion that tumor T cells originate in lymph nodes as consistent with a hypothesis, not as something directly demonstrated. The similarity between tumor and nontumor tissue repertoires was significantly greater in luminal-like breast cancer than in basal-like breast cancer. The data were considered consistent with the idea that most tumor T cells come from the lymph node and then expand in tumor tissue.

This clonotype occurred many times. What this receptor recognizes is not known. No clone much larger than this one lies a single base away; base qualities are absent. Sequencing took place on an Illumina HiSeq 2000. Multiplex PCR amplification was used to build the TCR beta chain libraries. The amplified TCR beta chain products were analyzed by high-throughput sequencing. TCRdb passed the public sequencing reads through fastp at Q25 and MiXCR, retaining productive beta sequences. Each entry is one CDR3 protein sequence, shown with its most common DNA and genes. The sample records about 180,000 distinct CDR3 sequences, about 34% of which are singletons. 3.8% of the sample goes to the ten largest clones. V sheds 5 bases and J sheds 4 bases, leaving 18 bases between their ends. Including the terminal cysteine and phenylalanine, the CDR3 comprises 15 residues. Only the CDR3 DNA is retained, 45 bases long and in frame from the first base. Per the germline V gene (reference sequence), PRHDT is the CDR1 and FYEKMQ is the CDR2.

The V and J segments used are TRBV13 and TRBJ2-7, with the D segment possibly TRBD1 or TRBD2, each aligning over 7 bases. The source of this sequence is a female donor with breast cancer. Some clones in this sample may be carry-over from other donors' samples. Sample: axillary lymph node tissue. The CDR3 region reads CASSAGGGVGYEQYF. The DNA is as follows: TGTGCCAGCAGCGCAGGGGGAGGGGTCGGGTACGAGCAGTACTTC.